Listed below are T cell receptor beta chains from one sample, sequenced in a study of cytomegalovirus exposure and HLA in healthy donors. Profiled with immunoSEQ multiplex PCR; TCRdb holds only in-frame clones, not every one. The data contain about 170,000 clones, roughly nine tenths of them singletons. What was sequenced was PBMCs. Receptors were obtained from a woman aged 25 to 39 in good health and CMV-seronegative. Both conserved end residues are part of each CDR3. A D gene is named only where the DNA matches it firmly. Size values are once, few and many counts, or a class for expanded clones, and some rows have none.

j_gene | abundance | d_gene | len | v_gene | CDR3aa | CDR3nt
TRBJ2-7 | NA | TRBD1 | 13 | TRBV6-1 | CASSVTGGYEQYF | TGTGCCAGCAGTGTGACAGGGGGCTACGAGCAGTACTTC
TRBJ1-2 | NA | NA | 14 | TRBV5-1 | CASSSKAGGYGYTF | TGCGCCAGCAGCTCTAAGGCTGGAGGCTATGGCTACACCTTC
TRBJ2-4 | few | NA | 17 | TRBV28 | CASSLATGPRGVNIQYF | TGTGCCAGCAGTTTAGCGACAGGGCCACGCGGGGTGAACATTCAGTACTTC
TRBJ2-7 | once | NA | 13 | TRBV5-1 | CASTSNSNYEQYF | TGCGCCAGCACCTCGAATAGCAACTACGAGCAGTACTTC
TRBJ1-1 | NA | TRBD1 | 14 | TRBV2 | CASRVTGWETEAFF | TGTGCCAGCAGGGTGACAGGGTGGGAGACTGAAGCTTTCTTT
TRBJ2-7 | NA | NA | 14 | TRBV5-4 | CASSLYDRLYEQYF | TGTGCCAGCAGCTTGTATGACAGGCTCTACGAGCAGTACTTC
TRBJ2-3 | many | NA | 12 | TRBV19 | CASSRGVDTQYF | TGTGCCAGTAGTCGGGGAGTAGATACGCAGTATTTT
TRBJ1-3 | NA | NA | 13 | TRBV9 | CASGRQSGNTIYF | TGTGCCAGCGGAAGACAGTCTGGAAACACCATATATTTT
TRBJ2-1 | NA | NA | 15 | TRBV27 | CASTLASGRSNEQFF | TGTGCCAGCACTTTGGCATCGGGCCGATCAAATGAGCAGTTCTTC
TRBJ1-3 | NA | NA | 15 | TRBV18 | CASSPPGGIGNTIYF | TGTGCCAGCTCACCGCCGGGAGGGATTGGAAACACCATATATTTT
TRBJ2-4 | NA | NA | 13 | TRBV14 | CASSRQESNIQYF | TGTGCCAGCAGCCGACAGGAGTCGAACATTCAGTACTTC
TRBJ2-7 | NA | TRBD1 | 14 | TRBV7-3 | CASSPGTGPYEQYF | TGTGCCAGCAGCCCGGGGACAGGGCCATACGAGCAGTACTTC
TRBJ2-3 | NA | NA | 15 | TRBV11-2 | CASCLRGGRTDTQYF | TGTGCCAGCTGCCTCCGGGGAGGACGCACAGATACGCAGTATTTT
TRBJ1-3 | NA | NA | 13 | TRBV9 | CASSASSGNTIYF | TGTGCCAGCAGCGCCAGCTCTGGAAACACCATATATTTT
TRBJ2-3 | NA | TRBD2 | 15 | TRBV7-8 | CASSSGGIGTDTQYF | TGTGCCAGCTCGTCGGGAGGGATTGGCACAGATACGCAGTATTTT
TRBJ2-3 | NA | TRBD1 | 13 | TRBV4-3 | CASSQGRGDTQYF | TGCGCCAGCAGCCAGGGCAGGGGGGATACGCAGTATTTT
TRBJ2-7 | NA | NA | 12 | TRBV5-1 | CASSLTAYEQYF | TGCGCCAGCAGCTTGACGGCCTACGAGCAGTACTTC
TRBJ2-7 | NA | NA | 16 | TRBV7-3 | CASSSPLAAGTYEQYF | TGTGCCAGCAGCTCACCCCTGGCCGCCGGAACCTACGAGCAGTACTTC
TRBJ2-7 | NA | TRBD2 | 16 | TRBV30 | CAWSLTGTSRLRGQYF | TGTGCCTGGAGTCTGACCGGGACTAGCCGCCTACGAGGGCAGTACTTC
TRBJ1-5 | NA | NA | 13 | TRBV7-3 | CASSLSSNQPQHF | TGTGCCAGCAGCTTAAGTAGCAATCAGCCCCAGCATTTT
TRBJ1-1 | NA | TRBD1 | 12 | TRBV27 | CASSLLGGEAFF | TGTGCCAGCAGTTTATTAGGGGGCGAAGCTTTCTTT
TRBJ1-3 | NA | NA | 16 | TRBV6-6 | CASSYSSGRSGNTIYF | TGTGCCAGCAGTTACTCATCAGGGAGATCAGGAAACACCATATATTTT
TRBJ1-1 | few | NA | 16 | TRBV5-1 | CASSLAGSGANTEAFF | TGCGCCAGCAGCTTGGCTGGGTCGGGGGCGAACACTGAAGCTTTCTTT
TRBJ2-5 | NA | NA | 15 | TRBV7-8 | CASSPEGYRKETQYF | TGTGCCAGCAGCCCGGAGGGATATCGCAAAGAGACCCAGTACTTC
TRBJ1-1 | NA | NA | 15 | TRBV7-9 | CASSLHMDSPQEAFF | TGTGCCAGCAGCCTACATATGGACAGCCCACAAGAAGCTTTCTTT
TRBJ1-1 | NA | NA | 15 | TRBV5-1 | CASSRDGALNTEAFF | TGCGCCAGCAGCAGGGACGGGGCATTGAACACTGAAGCTTTCTTT
TRBJ2-5 | NA | TRBD1 | 16 | TRBV7-3 | CASSPGPGQGSETQYF | TGTGCCAGCAGCCCCGGGCCGGGACAGGGTTCTGAGACCCAGTACTTC
TRBJ1-1 | NA | NA | 14 | TRBV4-3 | CASSQDIENTEAFF | TGCGCCAGCAGCCAAGATATCGAGAACACTGAAGCTTTCTTT
TRBJ2-2 | NA | TRBD1 | 17 | TRBV27 | CASSSGTAATNTGELFF | TGTGCCAGCAGTTCCGGGACAGCGGCCACGAACACCGGGGAGCTGTTTTTT
TRBJ2-2 | NA | TRBD1 | 17 | TRBV4-3 | CASSPTEDRGPAGELFF | TGCGCCAGCAGCCCGACAGAGGACAGGGGGCCTGCCGGGGAGCTGTTTTTT
TRBJ1-1 | NA | TRBD1 | 12 | TRBV14 | CASSQKGAEAFF | TGTGCCAGCAGCCAAAAGGGGGCCGAAGCTTTCTTT
TRBJ1-3 | NA | NA | 14 | TRBV5-1 | CASSGASSGNTIYF | TGCGCCAGCTCAGGGGCTAGCTCTGGAAACACCATATATTTT
TRBJ2-7 | NA | TRBD2 | 18 | TRBV27 | CASSASGRGLAGPYEQYF | TGTGCCAGCAGTGCGTCTGGCAGGGGACTAGCGGGACCCTACGAGCAGTACTTC
TRBJ1-1 | NA | NA | 13 | TRBV4-3 | CASSQDRWAEAFF | TGCGCCAGCAGCCAAGATCGGTGGGCTGAAGCTTTCTTT
TRBJ1-1 | few | NA | 13 | TRBV11-1 | CASSLLGNTEAFF | TGTGCCAGCAGCTTGCTGGGGAACACTGAAGCTTTCTTT
TRBJ1-4 | NA | NA | 11 | TRBV7-9 | CASSLDEKLFF | TGTGCCAGCAGCTTAGATGAAAAACTGTTTTTT
TRBJ2-3 | NA | TRBD1 | 14 | TRBV12-5 | CASGSGQVGDTQYF | TGTGCTAGTGGATCTGGACAGGTGGGAGATACGCAGTATTTT
TRBJ2-7 | few | NA | 12 | TRBV5-1 | CASSSNGDEQYF | TGCGCCAGCAGCTCTAACGGGGACGAGCAGTACTTC
TRBJ1-2 | NA | TRBD1 | 13 | TRBV19 | CASSPTGVYGYTF | TGTGCCAGTAGCCCGACAGGGGTCTATGGCTACACCTTC
TRBJ1-5 | NA | TRBD1 | 13 | TRBV19 | CATRGERSQPQHF | TGTGCCACCAGGGGGGAACGAAGTCAGCCCCAGCATTTT
TRBJ1-1 | once | NA | 14 | TRBV4-2 | CASSQGGSGTEAFF | TGTGCCAGCAGCCAGGGCGGATCGGGCACTGAAGCTTTCTTT
TRBJ2-5 | NA | NA | 15 | TRBV7-9 | CASSQGRGGQETQYF | TGTGCCAGCAGCCAGGGGCGGGGCGGACAAGAGACCCAGTACTTC
TRBJ1-2 | NA | TRBD1 | 15 | TRBV11-3 | CASSSGTGANYGYTF | TGTGCCAGCAGCTCAGGGACAGGGGCTAACTATGGCTACACCTTC
TRBJ2-2 | few | NA | 15 | TRBV7-8 | CASSLVSPYTGELFF | TGTGCCAGCAGCTTAGTATCCCCCTACACCGGGGAGCTGTTTTTT
TRBJ2-7 | NA | NA | 11 | TRBV6-5 | CASQGAYEQYF | TGTGCCTCACAGGGCGCCTACGAGCAGTACTTC
TRBJ1-2 | NA | NA | 13 | TRBV6-1 | CASSLQGNYGYTF | TGTGCCAGCAGTTTACAGGGAAACTATGGCTACACCTTC
TRBJ1-1 | NA | NA | 11 | TRBV6-6 | CASTRLEQAFF | TGTGCCAGCACTCGACTTGAACAAGCTTTCTTT
TRBJ2-7 | NA | TRBD1 | 16 | TRBV6-1 | CASSEMTGNGAYEQYF | TGTGCCAGCAGTGAGATGACAGGGAACGGCGCCTACGAGCAGTACTTC
TRBJ2-5 | NA | TRBD1 | 14 | TRBV28 | CASSGAGGRETQYF | TGTGCCAGCAGTGGCGCAGGGGGCAGGGAGACCCAGTACTTC
TRBJ2-5 | NA | NA | 14 | TRBV5-6 | CASSFGTGRETQYF | TGTGCCAGCAGCTTTGGGACGGGCCGTGAGACCCAGTACTTC
TRBJ1-1 | NA | NA | 13 | TRBV7-6 | CASSKGVSTEAFF | TGTGCCAGCAGCAAAGGGGTCAGCACTGAAGCTTTCTTT
TRBJ2-5 | NA | NA | 15 | TRBV5-1 | CASSLVAGPGETQYF | TGCGCCAGCAGCTTGGTGGCAGGGCCCGGGGAGACCCAGTACTTC
TRBJ2-1 | NA | NA | 18 | TRBV7-2 | CASSSPPGGSTVSNEQFF | TGTGCCAGCAGCTCCCCCCCTGGCGGCTCGACAGTAAGCAATGAGCAGTTCTTC
TRBJ2-7 | NA | TRBD1 | 16 | TRBV6-5 | CASSYSGQGAPYEQYF | TGTGCCAGCAGTTACTCTGGACAGGGGGCCCCCTACGAGCAGTACTTC
TRBJ2-1 | NA | NA | 13 | TRBV4-2 | CASSQGREYEQFF | TGTGCCAGCAGCCAAGGGAGAGAGTATGAGCAGTTCTTC
TRBJ2-7 | NA | NA | 13 | TRBV2 | CASSEADIYEQYF | TGTGCCAGCAGTGAAGCGGACATCTACGAGCAGTACTTC
TRBJ1-5 | NA | TRBD1 | 14 | TRBV6-1 | CASSEGQGHQPQHF | TGTGCCAGCAGTGAGGGACAGGGGCATCAGCCCCAGCATTTT
TRBJ1-3 | NA | TRBD1 | 13 | TRBV19 | CASSIDREDTIYF | TGTGCCAGTAGTATCGACAGGGAAGACACCATATATTTT
TRBJ1-2 | NA | NA | 11 | TRBV9 | CASSQPSGYTF | TGTGCCAGCAGTCAGCCTTCCGGCTACACCTTC
TRBJ2-2 | NA | NA | 14 | TRBV25-1 | CASSERGHTGELFF | TGTGCCAGCAGTGAACGGGGCCACACCGGGGAGCTGTTTTTT